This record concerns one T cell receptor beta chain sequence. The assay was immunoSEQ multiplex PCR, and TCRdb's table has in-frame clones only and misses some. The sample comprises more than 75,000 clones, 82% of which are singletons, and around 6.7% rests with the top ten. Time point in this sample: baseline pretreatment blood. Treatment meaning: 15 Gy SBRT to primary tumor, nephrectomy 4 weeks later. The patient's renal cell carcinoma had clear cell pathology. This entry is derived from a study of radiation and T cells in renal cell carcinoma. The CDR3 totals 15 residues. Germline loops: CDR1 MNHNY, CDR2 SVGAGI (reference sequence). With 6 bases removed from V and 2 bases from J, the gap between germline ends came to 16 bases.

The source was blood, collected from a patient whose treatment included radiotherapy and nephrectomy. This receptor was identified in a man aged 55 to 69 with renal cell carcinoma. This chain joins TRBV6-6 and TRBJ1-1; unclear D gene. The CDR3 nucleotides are TGTGCCAGCAGAGGATTCGAGAGCAGAAACACTGAAGCTTTCTTT. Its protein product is CASRGFESRNTEAFF.